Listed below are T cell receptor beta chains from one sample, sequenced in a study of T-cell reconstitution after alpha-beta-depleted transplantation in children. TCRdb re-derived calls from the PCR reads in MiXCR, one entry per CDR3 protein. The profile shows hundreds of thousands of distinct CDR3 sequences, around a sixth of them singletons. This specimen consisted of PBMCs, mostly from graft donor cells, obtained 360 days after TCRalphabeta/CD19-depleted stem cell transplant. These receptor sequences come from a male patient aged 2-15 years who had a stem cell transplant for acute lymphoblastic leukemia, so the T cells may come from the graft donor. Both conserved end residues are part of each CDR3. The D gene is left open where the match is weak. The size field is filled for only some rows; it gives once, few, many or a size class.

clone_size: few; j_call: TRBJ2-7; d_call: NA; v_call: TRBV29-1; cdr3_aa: CSAEGRDYEQYF; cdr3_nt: TGCAGCGCCGAGGGCAGGGACTACGAGCAGTACTTC
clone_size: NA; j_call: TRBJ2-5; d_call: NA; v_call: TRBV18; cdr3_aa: CASSPFSRGNQETQYF; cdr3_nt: TGTGCCAGCTCACCATTCTCTAGGGGGAACCAAGAGACCCAGTACTTC
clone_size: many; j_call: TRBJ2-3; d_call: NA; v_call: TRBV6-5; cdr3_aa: CASSYVGAQYF; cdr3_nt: TGTGCCAGCAGTTACGTCGGGGCTCAGTATTTT
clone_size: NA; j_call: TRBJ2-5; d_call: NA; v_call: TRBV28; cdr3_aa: CASSSPTTTETQYF; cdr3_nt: TGTGCCAGCAGTTCCCCAACCACCACAGAGACCCAGTACTTC
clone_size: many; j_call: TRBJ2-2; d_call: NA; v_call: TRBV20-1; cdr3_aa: CSARDAANTGELFF; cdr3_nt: TGCAGTGCTAGGGACGCCGCGAACACCGGGGAGCTGTTTTTT
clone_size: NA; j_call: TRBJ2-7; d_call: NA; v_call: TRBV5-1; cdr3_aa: CASSLDSHDEQYF; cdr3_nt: TGCGCCAGCAGCTTGGATAGCCATGACGAGCAGTACTTC
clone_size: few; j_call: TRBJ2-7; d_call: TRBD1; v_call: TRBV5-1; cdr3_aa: CASSGDRDHEQYF; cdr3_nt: TGCGCCAGCAGCGGGGACAGGGACCACGAGCAGTACTTC
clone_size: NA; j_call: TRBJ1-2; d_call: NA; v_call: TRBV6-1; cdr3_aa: CASSESGRGNYGYTF; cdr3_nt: TGTGCCAGCAGTGAATCCGGACGGGGGAACTATGGCTACACCTTC
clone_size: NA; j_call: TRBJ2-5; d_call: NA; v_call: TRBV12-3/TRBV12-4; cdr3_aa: CASSVTGKQETQYF; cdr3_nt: TGTGCCAGCAGCGTTACAGGGAAACAAGAGACCCAGTACTTC
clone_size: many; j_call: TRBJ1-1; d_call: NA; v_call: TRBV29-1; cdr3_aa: CSANRGMNTEAFF; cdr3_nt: TGCAGCGCCAACCGGGGGATGAACACTGAAGCTTTCTTT
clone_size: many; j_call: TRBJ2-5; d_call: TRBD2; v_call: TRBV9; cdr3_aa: CASSVAPAGQETQYF; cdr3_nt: TGTGCCAGCAGCGTAGCCCCAGCGGGGCAAGAGACCCAGTACTTC
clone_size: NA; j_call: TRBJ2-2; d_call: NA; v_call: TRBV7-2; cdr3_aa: CASKITGSRTGELFF; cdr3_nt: TGTGCCAGCAAAATAACCGGGTCCCGGACCGGGGAGCTGTTTTTT
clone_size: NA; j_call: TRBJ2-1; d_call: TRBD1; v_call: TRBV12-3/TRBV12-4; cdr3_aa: CASSLAGQGGVGSYNEQFF; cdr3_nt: TGTGCCAGCAGTTTAGCGGGACAGGGGGGGGTGGGCTCCTACAATGAGCAGTTCTTC
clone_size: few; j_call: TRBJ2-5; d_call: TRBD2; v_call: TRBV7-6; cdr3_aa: CASSSGTSGGETQYF; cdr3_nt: TGTGCCAGCAGCTCCGGGACTAGCGGGGGAGAGACCCAGTACTTC
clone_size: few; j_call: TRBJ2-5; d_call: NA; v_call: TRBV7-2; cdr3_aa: CASSPGHRAQETQYF; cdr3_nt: TGTGCCAGCAGCCCGGGACACCGAGCACAAGAGACCCAGTACTTC
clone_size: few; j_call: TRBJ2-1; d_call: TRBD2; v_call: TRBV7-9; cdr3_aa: CASSTRDYRTPVDEQFF; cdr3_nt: TGTGCCAGCAGCACCCGGGACTACCGTACTCCTGTCGATGAGCAGTTCTTC
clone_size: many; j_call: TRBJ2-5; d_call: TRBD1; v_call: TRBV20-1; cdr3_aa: CSALGQGGETQYF; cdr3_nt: TGCAGTGCCCTCGGACAGGGGGGAGAGACCCAGTACTTC
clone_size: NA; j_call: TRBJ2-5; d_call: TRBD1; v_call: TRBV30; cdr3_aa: CAWSYRTGGGETQYF; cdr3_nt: TGTGCCTGGAGCTATCGGACAGGGGGAGGGGAGACCCAGTACTTC
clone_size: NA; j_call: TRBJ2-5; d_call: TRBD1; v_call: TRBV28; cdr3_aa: CASRALKTGMAETQYF; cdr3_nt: TGTGCCAGCAGGGCTTTGAAGACAGGGATGGCAGAGACCCAGTACTTC
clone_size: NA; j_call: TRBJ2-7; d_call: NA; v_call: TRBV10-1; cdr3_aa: CASSEIGGMRNYEQYF; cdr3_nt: TGCGCCAGCAGTGAGATCGGGGGAATGAGGAACTACGAGCAGTACTTC
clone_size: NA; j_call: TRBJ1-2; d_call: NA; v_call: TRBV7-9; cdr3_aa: CASSLLDRNYGYTF; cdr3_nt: TGTGCCAGCAGCCTCCTCGACAGGAACTATGGCTACACCTTC
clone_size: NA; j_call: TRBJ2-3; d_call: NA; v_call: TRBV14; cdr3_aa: CASSQDEGLDTQYF; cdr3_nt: TGTGCCAGCAGCCAAGATGAGGGACTAGATACGCAGTATTTT
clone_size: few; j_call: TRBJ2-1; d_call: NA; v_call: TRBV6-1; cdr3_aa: CASSRDWSSYNEQFF; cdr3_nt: TGTGCCAGCAGTCGCGACTGGAGCTCCTACAATGAGCAGTTCTTC
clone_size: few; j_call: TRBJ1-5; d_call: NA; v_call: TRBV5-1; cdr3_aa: CASSLSGMGEGQPQHF; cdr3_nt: TGCGCCAGCAGCTTGTCAGGGATGGGCGAAGGTCAGCCCCAGCATTTT
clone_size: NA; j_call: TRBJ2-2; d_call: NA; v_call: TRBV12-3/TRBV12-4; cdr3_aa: CASRRTENTGELFF; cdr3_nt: TGTGCCAGCAGGAGGACGGAGAACACCGGGGAGCTGTTTTTT
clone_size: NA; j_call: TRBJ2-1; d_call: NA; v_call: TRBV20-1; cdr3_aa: CSARARSYNEQFF; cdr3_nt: TGCAGTGCGAGGGCGAGGTCCTACAATGAGCAGTTCTTC
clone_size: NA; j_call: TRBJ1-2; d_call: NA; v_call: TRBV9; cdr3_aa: CASSVATWGGYGYTF; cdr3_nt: TGTGCCAGCAGCGTAGCTACTTGGGGGGGCTATGGCTACACCTTC
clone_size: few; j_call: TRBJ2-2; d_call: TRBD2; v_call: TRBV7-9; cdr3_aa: CASSLGGSSGELFF; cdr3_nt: TGTGCCAGCAGCTTAGGCGGGAGTTCCGGGGAGCTGTTTTTT
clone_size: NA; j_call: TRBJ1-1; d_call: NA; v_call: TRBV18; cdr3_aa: CASSPSTEAFF; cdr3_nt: TGTGCCAGCTCACCCAGCACTGAAGCTTTCTTT
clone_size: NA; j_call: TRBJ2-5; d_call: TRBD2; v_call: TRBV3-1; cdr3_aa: CASSLRTSGEETQYF; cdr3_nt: TGTGCCAGCAGCCTTAGGACTAGCGGGGAAGAGACCCAGTACTTC
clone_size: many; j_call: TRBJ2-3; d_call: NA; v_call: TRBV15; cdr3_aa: CATSRVPLASRADTQYF; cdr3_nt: TGTGCCACCAGCAGAGTCCCTCTAGCGTCGCGCGCAGATACGCAGTATTTT
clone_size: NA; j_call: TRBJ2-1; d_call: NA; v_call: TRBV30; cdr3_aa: CAWSAGARGNEQFF; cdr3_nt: TGTGCCTGGAGTGCGGGGGCCCGGGGAAATGAGCAGTTCTTC
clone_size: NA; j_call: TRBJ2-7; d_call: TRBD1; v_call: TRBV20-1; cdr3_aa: CSASGGTGGYEQYF; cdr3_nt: TGCAGTGCTAGTGGTGGGACAGGGGGCTACGAGCAGTACTTC
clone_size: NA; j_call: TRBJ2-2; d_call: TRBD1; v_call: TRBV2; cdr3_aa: CASSEAWTGRNTGELFF; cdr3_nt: TGTGCCAGCAGTGAAGCGTGGACAGGACGGAACACCGGGGAGCTGTTTTTT
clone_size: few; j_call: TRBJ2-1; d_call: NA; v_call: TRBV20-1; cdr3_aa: CSAGAPLVYEQFF; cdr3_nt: TGCAGTGCGGGGGCCCCACTAGTCTATGAGCAGTTCTTC
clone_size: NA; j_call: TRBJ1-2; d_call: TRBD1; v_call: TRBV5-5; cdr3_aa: CASSSPTGGFGYTF; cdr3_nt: TGTGCCAGCAGCTCGCCGACAGGGGGCTTTGGCTACACCTTC
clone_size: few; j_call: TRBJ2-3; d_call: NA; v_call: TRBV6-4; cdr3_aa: CASSDSGSTDTQYF; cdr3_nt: TGTGCCAGCAGTGACTCTGGGAGCACAGATACGCAGTATTTT
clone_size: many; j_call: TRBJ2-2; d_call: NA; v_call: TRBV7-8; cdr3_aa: CASSPRKTGELFF; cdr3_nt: TGTGCCAGCAGCCCCAGGAAGACCGGGGAGCTGTTTTTT
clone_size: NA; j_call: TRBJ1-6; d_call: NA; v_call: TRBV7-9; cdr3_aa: CASSLGALDDSPLHF; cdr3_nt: TGTGCCAGCAGCCTCGGGGCCTTGGATGATTCACCCCTCCACTTT
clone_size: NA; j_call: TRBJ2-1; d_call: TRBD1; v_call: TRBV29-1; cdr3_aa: CSTRTGGIDEQFF; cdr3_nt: TGCAGCACCCGGACAGGGGGCATCGATGAGCAGTTCTTC
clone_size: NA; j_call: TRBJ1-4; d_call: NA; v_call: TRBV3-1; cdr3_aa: CASSPPGLGDEKLFF; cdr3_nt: TGTGCCAGCAGCCCCCCGGGATTAGGAGATGAAAAACTGTTTTTT
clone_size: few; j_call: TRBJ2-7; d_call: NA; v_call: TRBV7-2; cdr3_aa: CASSLNRDMYEQYF; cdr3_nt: TGTGCCAGCAGCTTAAACCGGGACATGTACGAGCAGTACTTC
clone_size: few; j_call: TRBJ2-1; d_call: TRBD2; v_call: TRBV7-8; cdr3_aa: CASSLATSGGDNEQFF; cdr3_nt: TGTGCCAGCAGCTTAGCGACTAGCGGGGGGGACAATGAGCAGTTCTTC
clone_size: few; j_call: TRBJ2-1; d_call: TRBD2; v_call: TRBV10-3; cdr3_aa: CAIRASGDYNEQFF; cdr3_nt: TGTGCCATCAGGGCTAGCGGGGATTACAATGAGCAGTTCTTC
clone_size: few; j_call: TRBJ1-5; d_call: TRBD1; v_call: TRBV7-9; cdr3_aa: CASSLGDRGSNQPQHF; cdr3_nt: TGTGCCAGCAGCTTAGGAGACAGGGGCAGCAATCAGCCCCAGCATTTT
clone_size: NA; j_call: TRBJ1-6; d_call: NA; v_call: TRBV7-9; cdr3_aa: CASSFPYRDSPLHF; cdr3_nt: TGTGCCAGCAGCTTCCCATACAGGGATTCACCCCTCCACTTT
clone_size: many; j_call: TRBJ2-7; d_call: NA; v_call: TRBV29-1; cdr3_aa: CSAGGDRDEQYF; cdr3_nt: TGCAGCGCCGGGGGGGACAGGGATGAGCAGTACTTC
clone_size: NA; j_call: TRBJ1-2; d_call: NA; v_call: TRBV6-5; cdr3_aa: CASSYSTLGGYTF; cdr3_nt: TGTGCCAGCAGTTATTCGACTTTGGGCGGCTACACCTTC
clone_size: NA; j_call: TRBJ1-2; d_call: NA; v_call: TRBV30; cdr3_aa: CAWSGTSYGYTF; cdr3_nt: TGTGCCTGGAGTGGAACGAGCTATGGCTACACCTTC